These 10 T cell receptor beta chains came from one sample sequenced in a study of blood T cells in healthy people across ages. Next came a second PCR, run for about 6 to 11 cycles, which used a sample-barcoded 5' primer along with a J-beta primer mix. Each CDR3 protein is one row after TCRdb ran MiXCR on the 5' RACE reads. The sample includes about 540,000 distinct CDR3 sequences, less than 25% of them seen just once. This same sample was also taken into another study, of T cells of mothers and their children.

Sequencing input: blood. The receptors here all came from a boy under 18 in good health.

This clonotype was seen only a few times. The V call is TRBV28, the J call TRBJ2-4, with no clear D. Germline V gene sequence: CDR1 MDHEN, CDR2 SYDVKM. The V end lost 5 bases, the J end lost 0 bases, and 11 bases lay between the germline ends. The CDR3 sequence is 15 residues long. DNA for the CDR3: TGTGCCAGCAGTCCTCAGTCAATAGCCAAAAACATTCAGTACTTC. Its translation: CASSPQSIAKNIQYF. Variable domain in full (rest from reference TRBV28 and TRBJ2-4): DVKVTQSSRYLVKRTGEKVFLECVQDMDHENMFWYRQDPGLGLRLIYFSYDVKMKEKGDIPEGYSVSREKKERFSLILESASTNQTSMYLCASSPQSIAKNIQYFGAGTRLSVL.

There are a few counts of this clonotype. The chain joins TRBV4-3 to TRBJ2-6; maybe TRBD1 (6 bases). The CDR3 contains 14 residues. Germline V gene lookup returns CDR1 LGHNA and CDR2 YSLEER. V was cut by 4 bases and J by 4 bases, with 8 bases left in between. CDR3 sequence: CASSRGQGANVLTF. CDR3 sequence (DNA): TGCGCCAGCAGCCGGGGGCAAGGGGCCAACGTCCTGACTTTC.

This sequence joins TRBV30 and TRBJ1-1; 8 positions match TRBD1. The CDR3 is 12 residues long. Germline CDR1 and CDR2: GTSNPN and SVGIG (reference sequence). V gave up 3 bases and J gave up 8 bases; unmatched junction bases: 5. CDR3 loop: CAWRGQGAEAFF. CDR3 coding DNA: TGTGCCTGGAGGGGTCAGGGGGCGGAAGCTTTCTTT.

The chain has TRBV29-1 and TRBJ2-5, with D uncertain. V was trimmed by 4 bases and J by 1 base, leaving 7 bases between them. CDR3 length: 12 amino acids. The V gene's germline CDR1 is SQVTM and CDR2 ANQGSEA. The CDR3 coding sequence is TGCAGCGTTGTCCGGGTCCAAGAGACCCAGTACTTC. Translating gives CSVVRVQETQYF. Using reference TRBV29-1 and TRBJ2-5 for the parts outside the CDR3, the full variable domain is SAVISQKPSRDICQRGTSLTIQCQVDSQVTMMFWYRQQPGQSLTLIATANQGSEATYESGFVIDKFPISRPNLTFSTLTVSNMSPEDSSIYLCSVVRVQETQYFGPGTRLLVL.

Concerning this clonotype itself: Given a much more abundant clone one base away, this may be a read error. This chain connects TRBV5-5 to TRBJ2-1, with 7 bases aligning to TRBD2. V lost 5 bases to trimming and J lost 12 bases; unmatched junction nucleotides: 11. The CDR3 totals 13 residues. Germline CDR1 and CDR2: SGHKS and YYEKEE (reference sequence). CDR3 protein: CASRTWQERGQFF. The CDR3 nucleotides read TGTGCCAGCAGAACTTGGCAAGAGCGGGGGCAGTTCTTC.

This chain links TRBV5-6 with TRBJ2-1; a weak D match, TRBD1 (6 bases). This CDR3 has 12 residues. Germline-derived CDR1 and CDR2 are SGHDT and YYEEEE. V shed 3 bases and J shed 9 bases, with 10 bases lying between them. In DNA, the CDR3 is TGTGCCAGCAGCTCCACACAGGGTGAGCAGTTCTTC. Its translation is CASSSTQGEQFF. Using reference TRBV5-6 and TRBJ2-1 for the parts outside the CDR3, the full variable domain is DAGVTQSPTHLIKTRGQQVTLRCSPKSGHDTVSWYQQALGQGPQFIFQYYEEEERQRGNFPDRFSGHQFPNYSSELNVNALLLGDSALYLCASSSTQGEQFFGPGTRLTVL.

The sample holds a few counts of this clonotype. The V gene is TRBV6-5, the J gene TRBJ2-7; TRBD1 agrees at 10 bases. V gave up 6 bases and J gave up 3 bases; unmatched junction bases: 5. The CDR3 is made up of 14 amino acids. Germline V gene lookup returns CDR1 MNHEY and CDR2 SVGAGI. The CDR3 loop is CASRRQGARYEQYF. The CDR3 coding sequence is TGTGCCAGCAGACGACAGGGGGCACGCTACGAGCAGTACTTC.

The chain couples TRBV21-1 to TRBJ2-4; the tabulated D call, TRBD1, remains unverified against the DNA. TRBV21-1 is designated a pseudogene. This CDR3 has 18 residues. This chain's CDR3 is CASSKDRGAIRLCNIQYF. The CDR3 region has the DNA TGTGCCAGCAGCAAAGACAGGGGGGCAATCAGGCTATGCAACATTCAGTACTTC.

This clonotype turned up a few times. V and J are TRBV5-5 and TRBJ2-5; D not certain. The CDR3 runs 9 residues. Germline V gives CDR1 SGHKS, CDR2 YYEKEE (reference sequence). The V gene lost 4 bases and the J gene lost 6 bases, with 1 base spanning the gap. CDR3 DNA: TGTGCCAGCAGCCAGACCCAGTACTTC. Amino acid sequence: CASSQTQYF. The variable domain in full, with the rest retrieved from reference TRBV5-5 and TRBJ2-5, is DAGVTQSPTHLIKTRGQQVTLRCSPISGHKSVSWYQQVLGQGPQFIFQYYEKEERGRGNFPDRFSARQFPNYSSELNVNALLLGDSALYLCASSQTQYFGPGTRLLVL.

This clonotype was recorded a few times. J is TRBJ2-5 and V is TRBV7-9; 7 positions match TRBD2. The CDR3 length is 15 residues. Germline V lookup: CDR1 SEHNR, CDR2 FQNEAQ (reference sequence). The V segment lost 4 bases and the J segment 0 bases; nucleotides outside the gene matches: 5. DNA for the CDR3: TGTGCCAGCAGCTGGGGAGCGGGGTACCAAGAGACCCAGTACTTC. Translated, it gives CASSWGAGYQETQYF.